This T cell receptor (beta chain) was found in a study of naive and memory T cell subsets. Whole-study results and caveats: Clonotypes are single alpha or beta chains, not paired receptors. Activation and differentiation may alter RNA-based TCR counts.

CD45RA-CD27- cells were effector memory; CD45RA+CD27- cells were EMRA. This clonotype was seen a handful of times. What it binds is not known. The CDR3 totals 18 residues. The V gene's germline CDR1 is PRHDT and CDR2 FYEKMQ (reference sequence). V gave up 2 bases and J gave up 1 base; unmatched junction bases: 11. The beta constant-region primer was an equimolar mix of two oligonucleotides covering TRBC1 and TRBC2. Ligated cDNA was amplified by four rounds of PCR with nested alpha and beta constant-region primers and SP2. The cDNA 3' end received a ligated single-stranded oligonucleotide carrying the SP2 primer and a 12-nucleotide UMI. TCRdb reanalysed the UMI-ligation and nested PCR reads using MiXCR and keeps one entry per CDR3 protein. This repertoire shows fewer than 10,000 distinct CDR3 sequences, approximately 26% found once; its top ten account for approximately 63%.

This clonotype was sampled from a human donor in good health. V gene TRBV13 combines with J gene TRBJ2-7; TRBD2 matches at 10 bases. Sequencing was carried out using CD8+ TEMRA cells from blood. Stated subset: effector memory re-expressing CD45RA, CD45RA+ CD27-. The CDR3 sequence is CASSLFGPAGGSSYEQYF. The CDR3 DNA is TGTGCCAGCAGCTTATTTGGTCCAGCGGGAGGGTCGTCCTACGAGCAGTACTTC.